The clone carrying this T cell receptor (beta chain) was observed a few times. Its antigen is as yet unknown. This sample stems from a study of T cells in Graves' hyperthyroidism and ophthalmopathy. The study's findings and limits: Ophthalmopathy stood apart from stable hyperthyroidism in a 13 V-J model.

Each diagnosis drew on symptoms, thyroxine, TRAb, thyroid ultrasound and orbital computed tomography findings. Amplification targeted TCR beta CDR3 regions from RNA transcripts. The study used the HTBI primer set for a first-round RT-PCR of the TCR CDR3. TCRdb independently ran MiXCR on the multiplex PCR reads; one entry per CDR3 protein. The table has about 840,000 distinct CDR3 sequences, around 39% seen once. Germline V gene data show CDR1 as SGHNT and CDR2 as YYREEE (reference sequence). V gave up 4 bases and J gave up 8 bases; unmatched junction bases: 6. The CDR3 has 13 residues. The sequenced sample consisted of blood. The chain employs TRBV5-4 and TRBJ1-2, with 9 bases fitting TRBD1. The sequence was collected from a man younger than 35 with Graves' hyperthyroidism. The CDR3 reads CASSARDREGYTF. In DNA, the CDR3 is TGTGCCAGCAGCGCCCGGGACAGGGAAGGCTACACCTTC.